Following are 23 T cell receptor beta chains from one sample sequenced in a study of Ad26.COV2.S vaccination and SARS-CoV-2 variants. Method: immunoSEQ multiplex PCR; TCRdb's copy keeps in-frame clones and lacks some. This table holds more than 300,000 clones, around 89% found once. Treatment noted: around 19 received Ad26.COV2.S at low or high dose, single or two shots; 5 received placebo; per-sample allocation not given. The study sampled participants on day 63 after the first vaccine or placebo injection. This sample comprised peripheral blood, obtained in a trial of Ad26.COV2.S vaccine versus placebo. The source of these receptors is a person aged 18-65 years who received the Ad26.COV2.S COVID-19 vaccine or a placebo.

This clone was picked up one time. This rearrangement joins TRBV11-2 to TRBJ2-4; D not certain. There are 14 residues in the CDR3. The germline V gene encodes CDR1 SGHAT and CDR2 FQNNGV. Trimming cost V 1 base and J 0 bases, with 4 bases left between them. This CDR3 reads CASSLALAKNIQYF. In DNA form, the CDR3 reads TGTGCCAGCAGCTTAGCCCTAGCCAAAAACATTCAGTACTTC.

The chain employs TRBV19 and TRBJ1-1, with a tentative D call TRBD1 (6 bases). This CDR3 comprises 15 residues. V lost 1 base to trimming and J lost 2 bases, with 11 bases between them. Per germline, CDR1 LNHDA and CDR2 SQIVND (reference sequence). In DNA form, the CDR3 reads TGTGCCAGTAGTATAGCAGGGGCCGGAAACACTGAAGCTTTCTTT. This translates into CASSIAGAGNTEAFF.

This chain links TRBV12-3 or TRBV12-4 with TRBJ1-1; D gene uncertain. The CDR3 consists of 13 residues. The V gene lost 1 base and the J gene lost 1 base, with 4 bases spanning the gap. CDR3 in amino acids: CASSLVQNTEAFF. DNA of the CDR3: TGTGCCAGCAGTTTAGTACAGAACACTGAAGCTTTCTTT.

Points on this clone: The same CDR3 arises from other DNA sequences in this sample as well. V is TRBV19 and J is TRBJ2-2; D unresolved. This CDR3 is built from 13 residues. The germline CDR1 and CDR2 sequences are LNHDA and SQIVND (reference sequence). Trimming took off 3 bases at V and 5 bases at J, with 7 bases between the two ends. The CDR3 reads CASSIGVTGELFF. The CDR3 DNA is TGTGCCAGTAGTATCGGTGTAACCGGGGAGCTGTTTTTT.

The chain is built from TRBV29-1 and TRBJ2-5; 7 bases line up with TRBD2. J was trimmed by 2 bases and V by 6 bases; bases with no gene match: 6. This CDR3 is 13 amino acids long. CDR1 SQVTM and CDR2 ANQGSEA come from the germline V gene. The chain's CDR3 is CSVGGPDQETQYF. The DNA of the CDR3 is TGCAGCGTGGGAGGGCCGGATCAAGAGACCCAGTACTTC.

Comment on this clone: In the same sample, other DNA sequences code for this CDR3. The V call is TRBV7-2, the J call TRBJ1-6; 8 nucleotides align to TRBD1. CDR1 is SGHTA, CDR2 FQGNSA, per germline. The CDR3 is made up of 14 amino acids. Losses at the gene ends were 5 bases for V and 7 bases for J; bases not matched to a gene: 4. CDR3 residues: CASSPRQGNSPLHF. The CDR3 DNA follows: TGTGCCAGCAGCCCCAGACAGGGGAATTCACCCCTCCACTTT.

This chain links TRBV6-5 with TRBJ2-7; 7 nucleotides align to TRBD1. The germline CDR1 and CDR2 sequences are MNHEY and SVGAGI. V trimming: 5 bases; J trimming: 5 bases; junction bases outside the gene matches: 6. CDR3 length: 13 residues. In nucleotides, the CDR3 is TGTGCCAGCAGTACCGACAGGGAGCACGAGCAGTACTTC. This encodes CASSTDREHEQYF.

The genes are TRBV9 and TRBJ2-1; possibly TRBD2 for D (7 bases). Trimming stripped 0 bases from V and 6 bases from J, with 16 bases between. CDR1 SGDLS and CDR2 YYNGEE come from the germline V gene. The CDR3 length is 16 residues. CDR3 region: CASSVALGGGSNEQFF. DNA for the CDR3: TGTGCCAGCAGCGTAGCCCTGGGCGGGGGCTCCAATGAGCAGTTCTTC.

The chain is built from TRBV7-2 and TRBJ2-5; TRBD1 is a possible D gene (6 bases). V lost 8 bases and J lost 2, with 9 bases in between. The germline V gene has CDR1 SGHTA and CDR2 FQGNSA. This CDR3 is 12 amino acids long. CDR3 amino acids: CASGGRQETQYF. In DNA, the CDR3 is TGTGCCAGCGGGGGCAGACAAGAGACCCAGTACTTC.

The chain links TRBV18 to TRBJ1-4; D is uncertain. V was cut by 6 bases and J by 1 base, with 12 bases left in between. The CDR3 covers 15 residues. The germline V gene encodes CDR1 KGHSH and CDR2 LQKENI. The CDR3 region is CASSQNRRTNEKLFF. CDR3 bases: TGTGCCAGCTCTCAAAACCGAAGAACTAATGAAAAACTGTTTTTT.

The count of this clone is one. The gene calls are TRBV9 and TRBJ2-1; 10 bases agree with TRBD2. The CDR3 consists of 17 residues. V dropped 4 bases and J dropped 4; count of bases not matched to a gene: 11. The germline V gene encodes CDR1 SGDLS and CDR2 YYNGEE. This CDR3 is CASSPAEAGGKYNEQFF. The CDR3 nucleotides are TGTGCCAGCAGCCCCGCGGAAGCGGGAGGGAAATACAATGAGCAGTTCTTC.

V usage is TRBV28 and J usage is TRBJ1-1; tentative D call: TRBD1 (5 bases). Germline loops: CDR1 MDHEN, CDR2 SYDVKM. The ends were cut back, 5 bases at V and 5 bases at J, with 21 bases in the middle. The CDR3 extends over 16 amino acids. The CDR3 sequence: CASSETSGTARTEAFF. The CDR3 DNA sequence: TGTGCCAGCAGTGAAACGTCCGGGACGGCGAGGACTGAAGCTTTCTTT.

Concerning this clone: The sample contains more than one DNA sequence encoding this CDR3. This chain uses TRBV5-4 with TRBJ1-1; D is unclear. This CDR3 is built from 13 residues. V lost 6 bases and J 1 base, leaving 10 bases between the germline ends. Germline lookup yields CDR1 SGHNT and CDR2 YYREEE (reference sequence). For the CDR3, the DNA is TGTGCCAGCAACTTTCTCGGGAACACTGAAGCTTTCTTT. This gives the protein CASNFLGNTEAFF.

The chain is built from TRBV5-4 and TRBJ2-7; no clear D gene. The CDR3 runs 12 residues. Germline CDR1 reads SGHNT; CDR2 reads YYREEE (reference sequence). Trimming shortened V by 2 bases and J by 5 bases, and 8 bases separated the two germline ends. The CDR3, as DNA: TGTGCCAGCAGCTTTGGCCGGGACGAGCAGTACTTC. Translated: CASSFGRDEQYF.

Details on this clone: One end of the junction fails to match germline, which may point to a read error. The gene calls are TRBV7-7 and TRBJ2-5; possibly TRBD1 or TRBD2 for D (5 bases each). This CDR3 region has 15 residues. Looked up from germline, CDR1 is SSHAT and CDR2 is FNYEAQ (reference sequence). The DNA for the CDR3 is TGTGCTAGCAGCTCCCGCATCGGGGCACAAGAGACCCAGTACTTC. Its translation is CASSSRIGAQETQYF.

This clone was counted between two and nine times. This sequence joins TRBV2 and TRBJ1-5; D gene ambiguous. CDR3 size: 10 residues. Germline V CDR1 and CDR2: SNHLY, FYNNEI. V was shortened by 8 bases and J by 6 bases, with 5 bases between the two germline ends. CDR3 nucleotides: TGTGCCAGCGGTGTTCAGCCCCAGCATTTT. Its protein product is CASGVQPQHF.

The CDR3 DNA reads TGCGCCAGCAGCCAAGAGAGTGGGAGGCACTACGAGCAGTACTTC. This sequence encodes CASSQESGRHYEQYF. The rearrangement uses TRBV4-3 and TRBJ2-7, with D possibly TRBD2 on 6 matching bases. Germline V CDR1 and CDR2: LGHNA, YSLEER. V was shortened by 0 bases and J by 3 bases, with 12 bases between the two germline ends. The CDR3 spans 15 residues.

The chain carries TRBV3-1 (or the pseudogene TRBV3-2) and TRBJ1-1; the D gene is possibly TRBD1 (6 bases). The CDR3 runs to 15 residues. CDR1 and CDR2 (germline): LGHDT, YNNKEL (reference sequence). Deletions cut 0 bases from V and 0 bases from J, with 8 bases between. CDR3 sequence reads: CASSQDKGVNTEAFF. The DNA for the CDR3 is TGTGCCAGCAGCCAAGATAAGGGGGTGAACACTGAAGCTTTCTTT.

V and J are TRBV15 and TRBJ2-1, with TRBD2 matching 13 bases. The CDR3 length is 15 residues. The V gene end was trimmed by 5 bases and the J gene end by 10 bases; junction bases not matched to a gene: 8. CDR1 is LNHNV, CDR2 YYDKDF, per germline (reference sequence). The CDR3 loop reads CATSRGTSGNREQFF. As DNA, the CDR3 is TGTGCCACCAGCCGGGGGACTAGCGGGAACCGGGAGCAGTTCTTC. Filled out from reference TRBV15 and TRBJ2-1, the complete variable domain reads DAMVIQNPRYQVTQFGKPVTLSCSQTLNHNVMYWYQQKSSQAPKLLFHYYDKDFNNEADTPDNFQSRRPNTSFCFLDIRSPGLGDTAMYLCATSRGTSGNREQFFGPGTRLTVL.

The CDR3 DNA follows: TGTGCCAGCAGTGCCAGCGGGATTGAGACCCAGTACTTC. It yields the protein CASSASGIETQYF. The V gene is TRBV2, the J gene TRBJ2-5, with TRBD2 matching 7 bases. The J segment lost 5 bases and the V segment lost 4 bases, leaving 4 bases of the junction unmatched. The germline CDR1 and CDR2 sequences are SNHLY and FYNNEI. The CDR3 totals 13 residues.

The chain carries TRBV11-2 and TRBJ1-2; 8 bases fit TRBD1. V dropped 5 bases and J dropped 4; count of bases not matched to a gene: 9. Germline loops: CDR1 SGHAT, CDR2 FQNNGV. The CDR3 contains 15 residues. In DNA form, the CDR3 reads TGTGCCAGCAGCCCGTCCCGGGACAGGATCTATGGCTACACCTTC. It specifies CASSPSRDRIYGYTF.

This clone was detected once. This rearrangement joins TRBV2 to TRBJ2-5; 9 positions agree with TRBD1. The CDR3 sequence is 13 residues long. Germline trimming cut 6 bases from V and 3 bases from J; bases unmatched to any gene: 2. Germline V gene data show CDR1 as SNHLY and CDR2 as FYNNEI. This CDR3 is CASRTGGEETQYF. Written as DNA, the CDR3 is TGTGCCAGCAGAACAGGGGGCGAAGAGACCCAGTACTTC.

The CDR3 is CASGRDSSLYGYTF. DNA of the CDR3: TGTGCTAGTGGGAGGGACTCAAGCCTCTATGGCTACACCTTC. The chain links TRBV12-5 to TRBJ1-2, with D perhaps matching TRBD1 (5 bases). This CDR3 is built from 14 residues. The V gene's germline CDR1 is LGHNT and CDR2 FRNRAP. V lost 6 bases to trimming and J lost 4 bases, with 15 bases between them.